These 19 T cell receptor beta chains were sequenced from one sample in a study of cytomegalovirus exposure and HLA in healthy donors. 13 Jbeta primers and 60 Vbeta primers were used for the PCR. The repertoire was sequenced with immunoSEQ multiplex PCR; TCRdb's copy has only in-frame clones and lacks some. The table includes some 190,000 clones, 60% to 80% detected once. Specimen: PBMCs. These receptor sequences come from a woman aged 30 to 39 in good health and CMV-seropositive.

The V call is TRBV7-9, the J call TRBJ1-6; D is perhaps TRBD1 (5 bases). The germline CDR1 and CDR2 sequences are SEHNR and FQNEAQ (reference sequence). V lost 4 bases and J lost 7, with 11 bases in between. This CDR3 contains 14 residues. The CDR3 sequence is CASSSGQPNSPLHF. The CDR3 DNA reads TGTGCCAGCAGCTCCGGACAACCCAATTCACCCCTCCACTTT.

The genes are TRBV2 and TRBJ2-1; no reliable D call. CDR1 is SNHLY, CDR2 FYNNEI, per germline. This CDR3 spans 12 amino acids. Trimming stripped 7 bases from V and 1 base from J, with 5 bases between. The CDR3 spells CASTRSYNEQFF. The CDR3 nucleotides read TGTGCCAGCACTCGGTCCTACAATGAGCAGTTCTTC.

This clone was counted between two and nine times. J is TRBJ2-7 and V is TRBV11-1; a weak D match, TRBD2 (6 bases). The CDR3 contains 14 residues. The V end was cut by 5 bases, the J end by 2 bases, with 13 bases between. The germline V gene encodes CDR1 SGHAT and CDR2 FQDESV (reference sequence). DNA for the CDR3: TGTGCCAGCAGCCCTCGGGTAGCGGCCTACGAGCAGTACTTC. Translation gives CASSPRVAAYEQYF. Based on the CDR3 plus reference TRBV11-1 and TRBJ2-7, the full variable domain is EAEVAQSPRYKITEKSQAVAFWCDPISGHATLYWYRQILGQGPELLVQFQDESVVDDSQLPKDRFSAERLKGVDSTLKIQPAELGDSAMYLCASSPRVAAYEQYFGPGTRLTVT.

The rearrangement links TRBV30 to TRBJ2-6; a weak D match, TRBD2 (6 bases). V was pared by 3 bases and J by 10 bases, with 10 bases between. Looked up from germline, CDR1 is GTSNPN and CDR2 is SVGIG (reference sequence). The CDR3 is 12 residues long. CDR3 region: CAWSGGSNVLTF. The CDR3 DNA reads as TGTGCCTGGAGCGGGGGATCGAACGTCCTGACTTTC.

The chain recombines TRBV7-9 with TRBJ1-5, with TRBD1 as a possible D gene (6 bases). This CDR3 contains 14 residues. The germline CDR1 and CDR2 sequences are SEHNR and FQNEAQ (reference sequence). V was shortened by 3 bases and J by 4 bases, with 10 bases between the two germline ends. CDR3 protein: CASSFSGENQPQHF. The DNA of the CDR3 is TGTGCCAGCAGCTTCTCAGGGGAGAATCAGCCCCAGCATTTT.

This chain joins TRBV28 and TRBJ2-5, with 7 bases fitting TRBD1. V shed 6 bases and J 5 bases; nucleotides not matched to a gene: 9. Per the germline V gene, CDR1 is MDHEN and CDR2 is SYDVKM. CDR3 length: 14 residues. The chain's CDR3 is CASSKQGSWETQYF. CDR3 coding DNA: TGTGCCAGCAGCAAACAGGGGTCATGGGAGACCCAGTACTTC.

As DNA, the CDR3 is TGTGCCAGCAGTTTGACTATTCCCTTCTCTGGGGCCAACGTCCTGACTTTC. Protein product: CASSLTIPFSGANVLTF. The V gene is TRBV27, the J gene TRBJ2-6, with a weak D call TRBD2 (5 bases). This CDR3 is 17 amino acids long. V was trimmed by 3 bases and J by 0 bases, leaving 12 bases between them. CDR1 MNHEY and CDR2 SMNVEV come from the germline V gene (reference sequence).

The count of this clone is one. The genes are TRBV7-2 and TRBJ1-1; D remains unclear. V lost 4 bases and J lost 8, with 11 bases in between. The CDR3 totals 12 residues. Germline V gene lookup returns CDR1 SGHTA and CDR2 FQGNSA. The CDR3 DNA reads TGTGCCAGCAGCTCCCGCCCGCGGGAAGCTTTCTTT. Translation: CASSSRPREAFF.

The chain couples TRBV9 to TRBJ2-1; D is unresolved. The CDR3 totals 14 residues. Germline V gene data show CDR1 as SGDLS and CDR2 as YYNGEE. Trimming pared 0 bases from V and 1 base from J, leaving 5 bases between. CDR3 region: CASSVDGSYNEQFF. The CDR3 coding sequence is TGTGCCAGCAGCGTAGACGGTTCCTACAATGAGCAGTTCTTC.

The chain employs TRBV28 and TRBJ1-3; no reliable D call. The CDR3 is made up of 13 amino acids. The V and J ends lost 2 bases and 9 bases respectively, with 11 bases between them. Germline CDR1 MDHEN, CDR2 SYDVKM. This CDR3 reads CASSLNGRGTIYF. In DNA form, the CDR3 reads TGTGCCAGCAGTTTAAATGGCCGCGGCACCATATATTTT.

This clone was observed a handful of times. The chain joins TRBV29-1 to TRBJ1-2; TRBD1 agrees at 8 bases. Germline CDR1 and CDR2: SQVTM and ANQGSEA. V was pared by 2 bases and J by 8 bases, with 7 bases of the junction left unmatched. The CDR3 is made up of 13 amino acids. The CDR3, as DNA: TGCAGCGTTGAACGGAACAGGGGGAACGGCTACACCTTC. Its protein product is CSVERNRGNGYTF.

The V gene is TRBV2, the J gene TRBJ2-7, with 10 bases aligning to TRBD2. Trimming cost V 6 bases and J 2 bases; bases outside gene matches: 25. The CDR3 has 21 amino acids. CDR1 and CDR2 (germline): SNHLY, FYNNEI. This chain's CDR3 is CASSQPGTYVWLAGVTYEQYF. DNA of the CDR3: TGTGCCAGCAGCCAGCCCGGCACTTACGTCTGGCTAGCGGGGGTTACCTACGAGCAGTACTTC.

V usage is TRBV19 and J usage is TRBJ2-3; 8 positions match TRBD1. The J segment lost 6 bases and the V segment lost 7 bases, leaving 9 bases of the junction unmatched. The CDR3 contains 14 residues. Looked up from germline, CDR1 is LNHDA and CDR2 is SQIVND (reference sequence). In DNA form, the CDR3 reads TGTGCCAGTAACTACGGAACAGGGGGGGATACGCAGTATTTT. Translated, it gives CASNYGTGGDTQYF.

The chain links TRBV30 to TRBJ1-5, with 7 bases that match TRBD1. V lost 5 bases, J lost 0 bases, and 4 bases stayed unmatched. The CDR3 covers 14 residues. Looked up from germline, CDR1 is GTSNPN and CDR2 is SVGIG (reference sequence). CDR3 loop: CAWGGQASNQPQHF. CDR3 DNA: TGTGCCTGGGGCGGACAGGCTAGCAATCAGCCCCAGCATTTT.

The V and J genes are TRBV4-1 and TRBJ2-3; TRBD1 agrees at 9 bases. Germline V gene sequence: CDR1 MGHRA, CDR2 YSYEKL. Trimming cost V 4 bases and J 5 bases; bases outside gene matches: 7. The CDR3 runs to 15 residues. CDR3 DNA: TGCGCCAGCAGCCTGCGGGACAGGGAACAAGATACGCAGTATTTT. As protein: CASSLRDREQDTQYF.

V is TRBV15 and J is TRBJ2-7, with 9 bases matching TRBD1. The CDR3 has 14 residues. Germline values: CDR1 LNHNV, CDR2 YYDKDF (reference sequence). V trimming: 5 bases; J trimming: 3 bases; junction bases outside the gene matches: 5. The CDR3 DNA reads as TGTGCCACCAGCTTGGGACAGGGCTTCTACGAGCAGTACTTC. This codes for CATSLGQGFYEQYF.

The CDR3: CATSRGQGSDTQYF. DNA for the CDR3: TGTGCCACCAGCAGGGGACAGGGGTCAGATACGCAGTATTTT. The chain is built from TRBV15 and TRBJ2-3; TRBD1 matches at 10 bases. V dropped 3 bases and J dropped 4; count of bases not matched to a gene: 1. Germline V lookup: CDR1 LNHNV, CDR2 YYDKDF (reference sequence). The CDR3 is 14 amino acids.

The rearrangement uses TRBV2 and TRBJ2-2; 7 bases agree with TRBD1. V was clipped by 3 bases and J by 0 bases; unmatched bases: 4. The length of the CDR3 is 16 residues. Germline CDR1 SNHLY, CDR2 FYNNEI. The CDR3 protein is CASSDSTGPNTGELFF. For the CDR3, the DNA is TGTGCCAGCAGTGACTCGACAGGGCCGAACACCGGGGAGCTGTTTTTT. Drawing the rest from reference TRBV2 and TRBJ2-2, the complete variable domain is EPEVTQTPSHQVTQMGQEVILRCVPISNHLYFYWYRQILGQKVEFLVSFYNNEISEKSEIFDDQFSVERPDGSNFTLKIRSTKLEDSAMYFCASSDSTGPNTGELFFGEGSRLTVL.

V usage is TRBV5-1 and J usage is TRBJ2-3; TRBD2 aligns across 14 bases. With 0 bases clipped from V and 2 bases from J, the junction kept 11 bases outside the gene matches. The CDR3 runs 20 residues. CDR1 and CDR2 from the germline V gene are SGHRS and YFSETQ. DNA for the CDR3: TGCGCCAGCAGCTTGGCCATAATGACTAGCGGGGGGGGCTACACAGATACGCAGTATTTT. Encoded protein: CASSLAIMTSGGGYTDTQYF.